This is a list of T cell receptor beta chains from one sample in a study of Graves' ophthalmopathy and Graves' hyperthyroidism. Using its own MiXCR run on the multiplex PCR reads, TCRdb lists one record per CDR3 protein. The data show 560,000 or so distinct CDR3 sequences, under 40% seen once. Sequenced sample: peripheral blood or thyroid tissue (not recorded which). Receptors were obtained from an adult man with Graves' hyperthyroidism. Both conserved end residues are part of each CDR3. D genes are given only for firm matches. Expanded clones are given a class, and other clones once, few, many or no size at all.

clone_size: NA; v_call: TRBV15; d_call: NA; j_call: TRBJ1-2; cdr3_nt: TGTGCCACCAGCAGAGACAAGGGACTGGGCTATGGCTACACCTTC; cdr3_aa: CATSRDKGLGYGYTF
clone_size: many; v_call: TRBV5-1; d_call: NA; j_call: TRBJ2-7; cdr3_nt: TGCGCCAGCAGACTTACCTGGGGGGAACAATCCTACGAGCAGTACTTC; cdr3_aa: CASRLTWGEQSYEQYF
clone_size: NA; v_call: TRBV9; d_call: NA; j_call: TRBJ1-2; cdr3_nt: TGTGCCAGCAGCCTCGGCAAGGGACTGAACTATGGCTACACCTTC; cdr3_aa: CASSLGKGLNYGYTF
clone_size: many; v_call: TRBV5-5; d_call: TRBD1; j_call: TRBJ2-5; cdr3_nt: TGTGCCAGCAGCCTCGGGACAGGGGGCCTGGAGACCCAGTACTTC; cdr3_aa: CASSLGTGGLETQYF
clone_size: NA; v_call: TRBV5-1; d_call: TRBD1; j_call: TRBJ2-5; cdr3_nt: TGCGCCAGCAGCGAGACGGTCCGGACAGGCCGGGAGACCCAGTACTTC; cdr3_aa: CASSETVRTGRETQYF
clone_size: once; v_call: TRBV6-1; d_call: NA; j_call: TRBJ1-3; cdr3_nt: TGTGCCAGCCTCACGGGGGGGAGGGGGTCTGGAAAAACCATATATTTT; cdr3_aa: CASLTGGRGSGKTIYF
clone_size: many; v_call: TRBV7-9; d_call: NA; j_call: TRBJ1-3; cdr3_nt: TGTGCCAGCCAGGGCCCTGGAAACACCATATATTTT; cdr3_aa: CASQGPGNTIYF
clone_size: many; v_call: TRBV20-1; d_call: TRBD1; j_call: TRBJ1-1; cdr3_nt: TGCAGTGCTTCCGGGACAGGGTTTTGGAACACTGAAGCTTTCTTT; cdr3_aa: CSASGTGFWNTEAFF
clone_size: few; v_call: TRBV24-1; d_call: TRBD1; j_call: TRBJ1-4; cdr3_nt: TGTGCCACCAGTGAAACCGGGACAGACCCAACTAATGAAAAACTGTTTTTT; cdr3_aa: CATSETGTDPTNEKLFF
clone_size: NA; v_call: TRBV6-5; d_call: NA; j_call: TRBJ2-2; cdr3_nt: TGTGCCAGCCTCTGGGGGGTCGGGGGGCCAGGCGGGGAGCTGTTTTTT; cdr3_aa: CASLWGVGGPGGELFF
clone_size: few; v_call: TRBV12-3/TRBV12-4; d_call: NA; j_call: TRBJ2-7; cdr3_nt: TGTGCCAGCAGTTTACTGGGACGGGTTGAAGAGCAGTACTTC; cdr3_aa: CASSLLGRVEEQYF
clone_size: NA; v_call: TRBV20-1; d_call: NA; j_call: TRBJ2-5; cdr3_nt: TGCAGTGCTAGGTCTGAAGAGACCCAGTACTTC; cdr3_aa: CSARSEETQYF
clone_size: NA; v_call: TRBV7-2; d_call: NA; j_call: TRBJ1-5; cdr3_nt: TGTGCCAGCAGCCAAGCCTACGAGCATTTT; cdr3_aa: CASSQAYEHF
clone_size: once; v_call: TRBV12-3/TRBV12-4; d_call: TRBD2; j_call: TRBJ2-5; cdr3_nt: TGTGCCAGCAGTTTAGCCCAGACCGGGGGGGCGGAGACCCAGTACTTC; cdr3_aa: CASSLAQTGGAETQYF
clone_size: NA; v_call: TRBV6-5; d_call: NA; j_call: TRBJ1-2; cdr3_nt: TGTGCCAGCAGTTGGGAGAGATACTATGGCTACACCTTC; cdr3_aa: CASSWERYYGYTF
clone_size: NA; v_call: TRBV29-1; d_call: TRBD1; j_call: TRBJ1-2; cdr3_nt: TGCAGCGTATCACCGGGACAGGGGGCTTGGGGCTACACCTTC; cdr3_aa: CSVSPGQGAWGYTF
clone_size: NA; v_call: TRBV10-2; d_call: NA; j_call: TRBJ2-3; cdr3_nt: TGCGCCAGCAGTACAAACACAGATACGCAGTATTTT; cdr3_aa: CASSTNTDTQYF
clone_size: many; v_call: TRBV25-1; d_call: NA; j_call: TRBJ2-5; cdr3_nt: TGTGCCAGCAGTGGCTCAGTTGACGAGACCCAGTACTTC; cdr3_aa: CASSGSVDETQYF
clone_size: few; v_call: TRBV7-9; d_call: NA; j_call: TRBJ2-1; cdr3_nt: TGTGCCAGCAGGGAGTTAGGGGGGAGCTCCTACAATGAGCAGTTCTTC; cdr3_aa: CASRELGGSSYNEQFF
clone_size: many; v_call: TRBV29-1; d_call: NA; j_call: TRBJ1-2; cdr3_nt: TGCAGCGTTGGCGGAGGAGCTGATGGCTACACCTTC; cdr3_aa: CSVGGGADGYTF
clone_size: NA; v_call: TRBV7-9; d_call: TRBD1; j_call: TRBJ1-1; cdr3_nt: TGTGCCAGCAGCTCGGACAGGAAAGGAGAAGCTTTCTTT; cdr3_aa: CASSSDRKGEAFF
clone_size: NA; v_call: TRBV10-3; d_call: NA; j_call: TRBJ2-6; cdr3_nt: TGTGCCATCAGTGGAGGGACTGGGGCCAACGTCCTGACTTTC; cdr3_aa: CAISGGTGANVLTF
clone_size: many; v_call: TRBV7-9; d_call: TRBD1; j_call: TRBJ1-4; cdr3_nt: TGTGCCAGCAGCTTAGACGGGACAGATGAAAAACTGTTTTTT; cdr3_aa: CASSLDGTDEKLFF
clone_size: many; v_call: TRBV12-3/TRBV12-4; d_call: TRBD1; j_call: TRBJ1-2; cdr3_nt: TGTGCCAGCTCCTCCTGGGACAGCCCGAACTATGGCTACACCTTC; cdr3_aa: CASSSWDSPNYGYTF
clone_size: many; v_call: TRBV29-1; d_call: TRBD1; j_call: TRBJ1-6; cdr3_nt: TGCAGTGACAGGGCACTCATTAATTCACCCCTCCACTTT; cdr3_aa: CSDRALINSPLHF
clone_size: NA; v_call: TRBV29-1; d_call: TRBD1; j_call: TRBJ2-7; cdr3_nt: TGCAGCGCCGGACAGGGGGCTCCCTACGAGCAGTACTTC; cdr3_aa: CSAGQGAPYEQYF
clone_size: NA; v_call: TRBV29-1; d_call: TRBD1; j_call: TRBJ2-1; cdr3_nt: TGCAGCGTCGACAGGGGTTACAATGAGCAGTTCTTC; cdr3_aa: CSVDRGYNEQFF
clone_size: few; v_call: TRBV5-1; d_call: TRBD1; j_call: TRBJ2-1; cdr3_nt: TGCGCCAGCAGCTCGACAGGGGGGAATGAGCAGTTCTTC; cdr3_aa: CASSSTGGNEQFF
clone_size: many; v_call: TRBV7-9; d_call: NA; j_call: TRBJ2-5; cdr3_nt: TGTGCCAGCAGCTTATACATTCCAGTCCAAGAGACCCAGTACTTC; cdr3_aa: CASSLYIPVQETQYF
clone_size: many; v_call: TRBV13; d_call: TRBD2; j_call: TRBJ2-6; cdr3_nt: TGTGCCAGCAGCTTGACTAGCGTTGGGGCCAACGTCCTGACTTTC; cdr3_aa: CASSLTSVGANVLTF
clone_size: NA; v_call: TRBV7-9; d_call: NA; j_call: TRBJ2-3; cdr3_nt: TGTGCCAGCAGCTTAGAGTTAACCACAGATACGCAGTATTTT; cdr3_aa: CASSLELTTDTQYF